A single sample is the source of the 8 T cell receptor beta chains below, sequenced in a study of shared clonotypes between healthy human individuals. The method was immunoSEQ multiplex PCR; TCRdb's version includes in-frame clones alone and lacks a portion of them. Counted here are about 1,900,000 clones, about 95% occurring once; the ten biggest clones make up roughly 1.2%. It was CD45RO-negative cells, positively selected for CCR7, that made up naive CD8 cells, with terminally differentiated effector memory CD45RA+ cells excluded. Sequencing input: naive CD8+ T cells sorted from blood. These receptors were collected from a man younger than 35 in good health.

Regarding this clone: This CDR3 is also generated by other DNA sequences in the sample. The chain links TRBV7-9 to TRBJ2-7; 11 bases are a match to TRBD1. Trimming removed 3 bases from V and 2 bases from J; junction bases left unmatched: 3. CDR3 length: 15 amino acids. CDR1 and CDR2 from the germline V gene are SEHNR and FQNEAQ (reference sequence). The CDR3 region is CASSLVGQGAYEQYF. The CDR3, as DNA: TGTGCCAGCAGCTTGGTGGGACAGGGGGCCTACGAGCAGTACTTC.

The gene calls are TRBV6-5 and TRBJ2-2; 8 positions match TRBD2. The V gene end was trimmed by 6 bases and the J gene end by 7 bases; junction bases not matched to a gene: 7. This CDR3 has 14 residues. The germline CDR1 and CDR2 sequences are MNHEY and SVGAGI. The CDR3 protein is CASSAGGEDGELFF. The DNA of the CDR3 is TGTGCCAGCAGCGCCGGGGGGGAAGACGGGGAGCTGTTTTTT.

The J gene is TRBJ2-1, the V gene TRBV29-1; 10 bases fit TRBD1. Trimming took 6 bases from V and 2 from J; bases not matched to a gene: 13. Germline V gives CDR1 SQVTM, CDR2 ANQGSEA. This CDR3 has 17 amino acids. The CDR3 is CSVPQRPGTGAYNEQFF. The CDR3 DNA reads TGCAGCGTCCCTCAACGCCCGGGGACAGGGGCCTACAATGAGCAGTTCTTC.

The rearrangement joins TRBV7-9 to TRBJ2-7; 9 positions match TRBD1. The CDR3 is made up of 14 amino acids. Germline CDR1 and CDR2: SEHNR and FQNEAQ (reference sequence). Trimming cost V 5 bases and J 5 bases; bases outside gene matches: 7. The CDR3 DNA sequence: TGTGCCAGCAGCACAGGGGGCGAATCCAACGAGCAGTACTTC. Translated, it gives CASSTGGESNEQYF. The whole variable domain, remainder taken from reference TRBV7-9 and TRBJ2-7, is DTGVSQNPRHKITKRGQNVTFRCDPISEHNRLYWYRQTLGQGPEFLTYFQNEAQLEKSRLLSDRFSAERPKGSFSTLEIQRTEQGDSAMYLCASSTGGESNEQYFGPGTRLTVT.

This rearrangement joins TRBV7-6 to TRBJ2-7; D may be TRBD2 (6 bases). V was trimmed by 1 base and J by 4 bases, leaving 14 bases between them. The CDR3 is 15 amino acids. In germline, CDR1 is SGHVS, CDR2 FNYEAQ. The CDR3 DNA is TGTGCCAGCAGCTTAGGACCCGGGACTCCATACGAGCAGTACTTC. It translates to CASSLGPGTPYEQYF.

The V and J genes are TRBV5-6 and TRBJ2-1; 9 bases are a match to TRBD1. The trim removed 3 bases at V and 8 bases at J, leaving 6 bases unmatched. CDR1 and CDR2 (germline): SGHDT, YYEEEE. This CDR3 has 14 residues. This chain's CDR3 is CASSYRDRVDEQFF. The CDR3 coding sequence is TGTGCCAGCAGCTACCGGGACAGGGTCGATGAGCAGTTCTTC. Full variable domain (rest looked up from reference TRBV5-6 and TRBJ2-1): DAGVTQSPTHLIKTRGQQVTLRCSPKSGHDTVSWYQQALGQGPQFIFQYYEEEERQRGNFPDRFSGHQFPNYSSELNVNALLLGDSALYLCASSYRDRVDEQFFGPGTRLTVL.

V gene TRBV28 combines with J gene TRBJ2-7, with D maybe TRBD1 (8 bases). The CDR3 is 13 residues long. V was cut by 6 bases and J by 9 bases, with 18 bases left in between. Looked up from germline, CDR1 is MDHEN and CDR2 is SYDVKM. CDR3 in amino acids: CASSGQGGGMQYF. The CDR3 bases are TGTGCCAGCAGCGGACAGGGAGGGGGTATGCAGTACTTC.

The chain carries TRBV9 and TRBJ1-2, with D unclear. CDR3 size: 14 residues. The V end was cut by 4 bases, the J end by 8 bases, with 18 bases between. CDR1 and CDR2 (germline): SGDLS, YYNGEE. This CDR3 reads CASSSGGELAGYTF. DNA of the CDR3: TGTGCCAGCAGCTCCGGCGGGGAGCTTGCGGGCTACACCTTC.